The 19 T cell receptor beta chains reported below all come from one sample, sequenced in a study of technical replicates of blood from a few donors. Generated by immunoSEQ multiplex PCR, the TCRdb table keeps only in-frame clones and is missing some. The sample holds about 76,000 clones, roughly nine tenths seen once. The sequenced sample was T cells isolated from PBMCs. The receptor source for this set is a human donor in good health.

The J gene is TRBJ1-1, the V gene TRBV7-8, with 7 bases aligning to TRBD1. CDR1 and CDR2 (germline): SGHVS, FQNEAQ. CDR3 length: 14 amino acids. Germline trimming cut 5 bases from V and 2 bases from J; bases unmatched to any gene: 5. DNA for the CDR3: TGTGCCAGCAGCACGGGACAGCCTAACACTGAAGCTTTCTTT. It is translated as CASSTGQPNTEAFF.

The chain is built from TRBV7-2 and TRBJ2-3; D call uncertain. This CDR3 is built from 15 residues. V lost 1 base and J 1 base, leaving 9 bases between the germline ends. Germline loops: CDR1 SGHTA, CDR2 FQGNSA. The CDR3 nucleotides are TGTGCCAGCAGCTTAGATCGTGTCGGCACAGATACGCAGTATTTT. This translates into CASSLDRVGTDTQYF.

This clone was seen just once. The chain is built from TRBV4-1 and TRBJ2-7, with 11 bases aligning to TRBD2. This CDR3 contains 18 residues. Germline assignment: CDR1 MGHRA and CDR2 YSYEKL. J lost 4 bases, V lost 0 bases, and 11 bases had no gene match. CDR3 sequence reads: CASSQDLSGRASPYEQYF. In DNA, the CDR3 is TGCGCCAGCAGCCAAGACCTTAGCGGGAGGGCCTCTCCATACGAGCAGTACTTC.

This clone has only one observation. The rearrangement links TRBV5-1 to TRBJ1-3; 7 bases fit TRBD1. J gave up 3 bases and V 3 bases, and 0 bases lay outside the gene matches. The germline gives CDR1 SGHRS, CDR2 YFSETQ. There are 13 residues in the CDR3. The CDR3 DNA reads TGCGCCAGCAGCTGGGACAGTGGAAACACCATATATTTT. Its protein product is CASSWDSGNTIYF.

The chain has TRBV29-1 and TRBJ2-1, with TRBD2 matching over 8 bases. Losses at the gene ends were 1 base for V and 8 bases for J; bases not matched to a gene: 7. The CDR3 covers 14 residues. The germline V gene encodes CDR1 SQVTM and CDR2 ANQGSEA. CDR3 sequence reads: CSVEALAERYEQFF. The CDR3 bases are TGCAGCGTTGAAGCACTAGCGGAGCGTTATGAGCAGTTCTTC.

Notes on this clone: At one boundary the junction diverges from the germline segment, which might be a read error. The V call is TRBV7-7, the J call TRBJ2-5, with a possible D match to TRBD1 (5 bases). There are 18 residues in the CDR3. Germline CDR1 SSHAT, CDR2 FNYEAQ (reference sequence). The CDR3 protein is CASSPLMTVEHPQETQYF. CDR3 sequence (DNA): TGTGCTAGCAGCCCATTAATGACAGTTGAGCACCCCCAAGAGACCCAGTACTTC.

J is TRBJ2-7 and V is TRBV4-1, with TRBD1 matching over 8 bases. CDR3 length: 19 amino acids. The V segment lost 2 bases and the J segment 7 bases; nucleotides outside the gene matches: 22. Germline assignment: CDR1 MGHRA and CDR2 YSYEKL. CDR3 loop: CASSQRGKTKQGAWGEQYF. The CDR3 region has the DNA TGCGCCAGCAGCCAAAGGGGAAAAACGAAGCAGGGGGCCTGGGGTGAGCAGTACTTC.

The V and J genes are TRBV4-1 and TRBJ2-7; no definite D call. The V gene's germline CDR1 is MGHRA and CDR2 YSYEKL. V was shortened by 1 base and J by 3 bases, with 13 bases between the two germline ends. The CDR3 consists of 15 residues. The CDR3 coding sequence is TGCGCCAGCAGCCAAGGTACCAGTTTATACTACGAGCAGTACTTC. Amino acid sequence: CASSQGTSLYYEQYF.

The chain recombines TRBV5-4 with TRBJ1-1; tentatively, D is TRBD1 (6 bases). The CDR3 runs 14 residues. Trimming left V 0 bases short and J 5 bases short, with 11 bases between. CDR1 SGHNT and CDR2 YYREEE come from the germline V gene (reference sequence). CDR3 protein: CASSLGQGRTEAFF. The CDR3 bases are TGTGCCAGCAGCTTGGGGCAGGGGCGGACTGAAGCTTTCTTT.

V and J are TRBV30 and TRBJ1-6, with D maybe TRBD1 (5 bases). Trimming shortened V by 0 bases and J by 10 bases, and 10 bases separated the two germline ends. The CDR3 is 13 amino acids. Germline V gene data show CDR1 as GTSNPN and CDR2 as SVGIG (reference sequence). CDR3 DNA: TGTGCCTGGAGTGTCGGGGGTACCTCACCCCTCCACTTT. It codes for CAWSVGGTSPLHF. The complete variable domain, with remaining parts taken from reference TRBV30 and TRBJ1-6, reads SQTIHQWPATLVQPVGSPLSLECTVEGTSNPNLYWYRQAAGRGLQLLFYSVGIGQISSEVPQNLSASRPQDRQFILSSKKLLLSDSGFYLCAWSVGGTSPLHFGNGTRLTVT.

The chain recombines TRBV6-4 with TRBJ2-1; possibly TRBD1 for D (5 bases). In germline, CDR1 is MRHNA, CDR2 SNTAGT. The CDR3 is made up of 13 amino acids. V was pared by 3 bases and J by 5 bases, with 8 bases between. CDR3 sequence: CASSEGLNNEQFF. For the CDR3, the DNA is TGTGCCAGCAGTGAGGGGCTTAACAATGAGCAGTTCTTC.

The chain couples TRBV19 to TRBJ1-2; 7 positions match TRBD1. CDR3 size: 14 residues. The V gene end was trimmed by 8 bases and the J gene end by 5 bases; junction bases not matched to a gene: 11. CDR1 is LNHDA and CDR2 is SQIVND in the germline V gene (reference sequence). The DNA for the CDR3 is TGTGCCAGTGTGGAATGGGACAGCCAGTATGGCTACACCTTC. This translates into CASVEWDSQYGYTF.

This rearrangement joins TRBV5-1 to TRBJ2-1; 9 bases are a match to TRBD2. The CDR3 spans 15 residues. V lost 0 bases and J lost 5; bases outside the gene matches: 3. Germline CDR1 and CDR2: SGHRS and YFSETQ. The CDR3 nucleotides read TGCGCCAGCAGCTTGGGCGGGGGGGTTGACAATGAGCAGTTCTTC. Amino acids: CASSLGGGVDNEQFF. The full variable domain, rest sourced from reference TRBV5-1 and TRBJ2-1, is KAGVTQTPRYLIKTRGQQVTLSCSPISGHRSVSWYQQTPGQGLQFLFEYFSETQRNKGNFPGRFSGRQFSNSRSEMNVSTLELGDSALYLCASSLGGGVDNEQFFGPGTRLTVL.

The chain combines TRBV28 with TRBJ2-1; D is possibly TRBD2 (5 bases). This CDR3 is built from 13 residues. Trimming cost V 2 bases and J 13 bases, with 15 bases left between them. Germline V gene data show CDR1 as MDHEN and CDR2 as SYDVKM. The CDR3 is CASSLLSWAGQFF. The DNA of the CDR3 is TGTGCCAGCAGTTTACTCTCGTGGGCGGGTCAGTTCTTC.

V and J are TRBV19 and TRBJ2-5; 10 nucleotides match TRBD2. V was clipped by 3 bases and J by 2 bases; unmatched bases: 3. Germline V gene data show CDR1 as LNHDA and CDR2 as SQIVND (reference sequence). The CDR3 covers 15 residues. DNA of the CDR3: TGTGCCAGTAGTATCCTAGCGGGGGTACAAGAGACCCAGTACTTC. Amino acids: CASSILAGVQETQYF.

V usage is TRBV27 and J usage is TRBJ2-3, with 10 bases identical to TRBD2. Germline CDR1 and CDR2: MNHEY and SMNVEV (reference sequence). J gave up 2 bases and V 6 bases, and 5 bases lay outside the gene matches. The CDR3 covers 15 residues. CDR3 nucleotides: TGTGCCAGCAGGGGACTAGCGAATAACACAGATACGCAGTATTTT. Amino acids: CASRGLANNTDTQYF.

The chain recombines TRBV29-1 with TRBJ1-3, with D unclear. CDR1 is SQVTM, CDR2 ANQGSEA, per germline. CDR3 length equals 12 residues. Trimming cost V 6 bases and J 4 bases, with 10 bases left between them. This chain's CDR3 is CSVTVGGNTIYF. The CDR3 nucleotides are TGCAGCGTCACAGTGGGCGGAAACACCATATATTTT. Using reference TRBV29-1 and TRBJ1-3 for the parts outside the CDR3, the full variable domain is SAVISQKPSRDICQRGTSLTIQCQVDSQVTMMFWYRQQPGQSLTLIATANQGSEATYESGFVIDKFPISRPNLTFSTLTVSNMSPEDSSIYLCSVTVGGNTIYFGEGSWLTVV.

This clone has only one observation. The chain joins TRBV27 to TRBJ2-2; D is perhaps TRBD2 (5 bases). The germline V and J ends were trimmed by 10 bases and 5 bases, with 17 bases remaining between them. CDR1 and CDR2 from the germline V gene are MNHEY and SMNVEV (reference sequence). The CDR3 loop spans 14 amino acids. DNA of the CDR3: TGTGCCACCCCGACTGGGAGTAGGACCGGGGAGCTGTTTTTT. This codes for CATPTGSRTGELFF.

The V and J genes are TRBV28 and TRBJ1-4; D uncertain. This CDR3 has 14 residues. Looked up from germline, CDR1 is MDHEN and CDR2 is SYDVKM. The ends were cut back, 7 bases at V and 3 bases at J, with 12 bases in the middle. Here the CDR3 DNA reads TGTGCCAGCACAGCGGTCATGCCTAATGAAAAACTGTTTTTT. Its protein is CASTAVMPNEKLFF.